This T cell receptor beta chain was captured by sequencing in a study of OX40 agonist ivuxolimab in advanced cancers. Assay: immunoSEQ multiplex PCR; the TCRdb copy retains only in-frame clones and omits some. The sample includes 90,000 to 100,000 clones, 75% to 90% seen only once; the top ten take 0.7% to 0.95%. The receptor was derived from an adult with an advanced solid tumor such as melanoma, head and neck, liver or kidney cancer. The sample consisted of CD4+ or CD8+ T cells sorted from blood, taken in a trial of the OX40 agonist ivuxolimab.

CDR3 in DNA: TGTGCCAGCAGTTACGCGGGCAATGAGCAGTTCTTC. It codes for CASSYAGNEQFF. The chain couples TRBV6-5 to TRBJ2-1; possible D gene TRBD2, 5 bases. CDR1 is MNHEY and CDR2 is SVGAGI in the germline V gene. The V and J ends lost 2 bases and 6 bases respectively, with 5 bases between them. This CDR3 region has 12 residues.